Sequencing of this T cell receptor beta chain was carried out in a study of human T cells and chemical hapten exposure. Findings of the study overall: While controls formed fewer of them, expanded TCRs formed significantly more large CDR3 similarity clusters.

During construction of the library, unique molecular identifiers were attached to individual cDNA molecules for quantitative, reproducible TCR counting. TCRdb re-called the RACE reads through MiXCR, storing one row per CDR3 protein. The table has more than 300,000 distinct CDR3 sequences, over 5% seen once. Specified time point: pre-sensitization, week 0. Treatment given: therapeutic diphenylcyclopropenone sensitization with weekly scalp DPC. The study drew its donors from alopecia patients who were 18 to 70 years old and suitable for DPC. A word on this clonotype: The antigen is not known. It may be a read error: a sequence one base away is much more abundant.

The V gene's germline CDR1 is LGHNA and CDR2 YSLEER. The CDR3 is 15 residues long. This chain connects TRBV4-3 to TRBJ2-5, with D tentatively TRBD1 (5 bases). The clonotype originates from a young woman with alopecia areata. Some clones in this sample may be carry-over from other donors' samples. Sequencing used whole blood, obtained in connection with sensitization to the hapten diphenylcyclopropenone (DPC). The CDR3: CSSSTAGSDQETQYF. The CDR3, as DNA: TGCTCCAGCAGCACCGCAGGGTCCGATCAAGAGACCCAGTACTTC.